The rows below give T cell receptor beta chains drawn from one sample of a study of blood T cell repertoires in COVID-19. TCRdb's table, derived via immunoSEQ multiplex PCR, lists solely in-frame clones and lacks some. The sample holds 23,000 or so clones, roughly 90% seen once. Sequencing was performed on peripheral blood. Source of these receptors: a man aged 70 or older with active COVID-19. The CDR3 runs from the conserved cysteine through the conserved F or W. D genes are given only for firm matches. Size is omitted from some rows. Given values are once, few, many or a class for expanded clones.

>TRBD1|TRBV19|TRBJ1-2|once
CASSPGQINYGYTF
TGTGCCAGTAGTCCGGGACAGATTAACTATGGCTACACCTTC
>.|TRBV7-9|TRBJ2-3|.
CASSLVGGTSTDTQYF
TGTGCCAGCAGCTTAGTAGGCGGGACCAGCACAGATACGCAGTATTTT
>.|TRBV5-4|TRBJ2-1|.
CASSPGRHDEQFF
TGTGCCAGCAGCCCGGGAAGACACGATGAGCAGTTCTTC
>TRBD1|TRBV4-1|TRBJ2-7|.
CASSQDKGQGASEQYF
TGCGCCAGCAGCCAAGATAAGGGACAGGGGGCTAGCGAGCAGTACTTC
>TRBD1|TRBV7-9|TRBJ2-1|.
CASSVGQINEQFF
TGTGCCAGCAGCGTGGGACAGATCAATGAGCAGTTCTTC
>.|TRBV4-1|TRBJ1-2|.
CASSLRESDYGYTF
TGCGCCAGCAGCCTAAGGGAGTCCGACTATGGCTACACCTTC
>TRBD1|TRBV19|TRBJ1-5|.
CASSMGQVPHQPQHF
TGTGCCAGTAGTATGGGACAGGTACCCCATCAGCCCCAGCATTTT
>.|TRBV24-1|TRBJ2-6|.
CATSAGRGSGANVLTF
TGTGCCACCAGTGCAGGTCGGGGGTCTGGGGCCAACGTCCTGACTTTC
>TRBD1|TRBV19|TRBJ2-3|.
CASSWVPGGADTQYF
TGTGCCAGTAGTTGGGTCCCAGGGGGCGCAGATACGCAGTATTTT
>TRBD2|TRBV7-2|TRBJ2-7|.
CASSLGTSGRALDEQYF
TGTGCCAGCAGCCTTGGGACTAGCGGGAGGGCCCTCGACGAGCAGTACTTC
>.|TRBV5-5|TRBJ2-5|.
CASSLFSGVETQYF
TGTGCCAGCAGCTTGTTCTCGGGGGTAGAGACCCAGTACTTC
>TRBD2|TRBV19|TRBJ2-3|.
CASSPRTRFGGDTQYF
TGTGCCAGTAGTCCCCGGACTAGGTTCGGGGGAGATACGCAGTATTTT
>TRBD1|TRBV15|TRBJ1-1|.
CATSSGQAAEAFF
TGTGCCACCAGCAGCGGACAGGCGGCTGAAGCTTTCTTT
>TRBD1|TRBV12-3/TRBV12-4|TRBJ2-5|.
CASSLAGGQTQYF
TGTGCCAGCAGTTTAGCAGGGGGCCAGACCCAGTACTTC
>.|TRBV18|TRBJ1-4|.
CASSQAGAAGKLFF
TGTGCCAGCTCACAAGCGGGGGCAGCCGGAAAACTGTTTTTT
>.|TRBV6-2/TRBV6-3|TRBJ1-2|.
CASSYGADYGYTF
TGTGCCAGCAGTTACGGGGCGGACTATGGCTACACCTTC
>TRBD2|TRBV29-1|TRBJ2-5|.
CSVVAGGEETQYF
TGCAGCGTGGTAGCGGGGGGGGAGGAGACCCAGTACTTC
>.|TRBV4-1|TRBJ1-1|.
CASSQTGTEAFF
TGCGCCAGCAGCCAGACAGGAACTGAAGCTTTCTTT
>TRBD2|TRBV7-3|TRBJ2-7|few
CASSLFPSGTSGGEQYF
TGTGCCAGCAGCTTGTTTCCCTCCGGGACTAGCGGGGGCGAGCAGTACTTC
>TRBD2|TRBV10-2|TRBJ2-7|.
CASLSGLGGSGGSYEQYF
TGCGCCAGCCTCTCGGGGTTAGGCGGGAGTGGGGGTTCCTACGAGCAGTACTTC
>.|TRBV6-6|TRBJ1-4|.
CASSSLTTVFEKLFF
TGTGCCAGCAGTTCTCTTACTACGGTTTTCGAAAAACTGTTTTTT
>TRBD1|TRBV5-1|TRBJ2-3|.
CASSIDRGSTDTQYF
TGCGCCAGCAGCATCGACAGGGGTAGCACAGATACGCAGTATTTT
>TRBD2|TRBV6-2/TRBV6-3|TRBJ2-5|.
CASSSLTGGGIETQYF
TGTGCCAGCAGTTCCCTTACGGGGGGGGGCATAGAGACCCAGTACTTC
>.|TRBV2|TRBJ2-7|.
CASSAQGILRNEQYF
TGTGCCAGCAGTGCTCAGGGCATCCTGCGGAACGAGCAGTACTTC
>TRBD1|TRBV2|TRBJ2-6|.
CASRRDRGSSGANVLTF
TGTGCCAGCAGACGGGACAGGGGAAGCTCTGGGGCCAACGTCCTGACTTTC
>TRBD1|TRBV25-1|TRBJ1-3|.
CASSVAGTDGNTIYF
TGTGCCAGCAGTGTCGCTGGGACAGATGGAAACACCATATATTTT
>TRBD1|TRBV18|TRBJ2-1|.
CASSLTDRAEQFF
TGTGCCAGCTCACTAACAGACAGGGCTGAGCAGTTCTTC
>.|TRBV5-4|TRBJ2-7|few
CASSLPGNYEQYF
TGTGCCAGCAGCTTGCCGGGAAACTACGAGCAGTACTTC
>.|TRBV19|TRBJ1-2|once
CASSIISGPGRYGGYTF
TGTGCCAGTAGTATTATCAGCGGGCCGGGGAGGTACGGTGGCTACACCTTC
>TRBD2|TRBV28|TRBJ2-5|.
CASSPSGRGDLFGYQETQYF
TGTGCCAGCAGTCCCTCGGGGCGGGGGGACTTATTTGGGTACCAAGAGACCCAGTACTTC
>TRBD1|TRBV6-5|TRBJ1-3|.
CASSTGVSGNTIYF
TGTGCCAGCAGTACAGGGGTCTCTGGAAACACCATATATTTT
>.|TRBV3-1/TRBV3-2|TRBJ2-3|.
CASSHSPGSTQYF
TGTGCCAGCAGCCATTCACCGGGGAGTACGCAGTATTTT
>TRBD2|TRBV2|TRBJ2-1|.
CASRFGLADNEQFF
TGTGCCAGCAGGTTCGGACTAGCGGACAATGAGCAGTTCTTC
>.|TRBV7-2|TRBJ2-1|.
CASSLGGEQFF
TGTGCCAGCAGCTTAGGAGGTGAGCAGTTCTTC
>.|TRBV20-1|TRBJ2-1|.
CSASNYNEQFF
TGCAGTGCTAGCAACTACAATGAGCAGTTCTTC
>.|TRBV18|TRBJ2-1|.
CASSGNLDEQFF
TGTGCCAGCTCGGGCAATCTCGATGAGCAGTTCTTC
>.|TRBV6-5|TRBJ1-2|.
CASSSPGGYGYTF
TGTGCCAGCAGTTCCCCCGGGGGCTATGGCTACACCTTC
>.|TRBV18|TRBJ2-2|.
CASSLDLANTGELFF
TGTGCCAGCTCACTCGATCTAGCGAACACCGGGGAGCTGTTTTTT
>.|TRBV30|TRBJ1-3|.
CAWSDLDTIYF
TGTGCCTGGAGTGATCTAGACACCATATATTTT
>TRBD1|TRBV5-1|TRBJ2-2|.
CASSLAGTATGELFF
TGCGCCAGCAGCTTGGCTGGGACAGCCACCGGGGAGCTGTTTTTT
>.|TRBV25-1|TRBJ2-5|.
CASSDPGLGETQYF
TGTGCCAGCAGTGACCCCGGCCTCGGGGAGACCCAGTACTTC
>.|TRBV5-6|TRBJ1-1|.
CASSPIDITEAFF
TGTGCCAGCAGCCCTATAGACATCACTGAAGCTTTCTTT
>TRBD1|TRBV29-1|TRBJ1-2|.
CSVETGPNYGYTF
TGCAGCGTTGAGACAGGGCCTAACTATGGCTACACCTTC
>TRBD2|TRBV6-6|TRBJ2-5|once
CASSLLAGGTRETQYF
TGTGCCAGCAGTTTACTAGCGGGGGGGACTAGGGAGACCCAGTACTTC
>TRBD2|TRBV7-9|TRBJ2-5|.
CASSSGLAGVRETQYF
TGTGCCAGCAGCTCCGGACTAGCGGGGGTGAGAGAGACCCAGTACTTC
>TRBD1|TRBV2|TRBJ2-7|.
CASSAVGQGSQEQYF
TGTGCCAGCAGTGCTGTGGGACAGGGCTCTCAGGAGCAGTACTTC
>TRBD1|TRBV9|TRBJ2-3|.
CASSADPGGDTQYF
TGTGCCAGCAGCGCCGACCCAGGGGGCGATACGCAGTATTTT
>TRBD1|TRBV7-9|TRBJ2-7|.
CASSYLGQGRQYF
TGTGCCAGCAGTTACCTTGGACAGGGAAGGCAGTACTTC
>.|TRBV18|TRBJ2-7|once
CASSPGTVGDYEQYF
TGTGCCAGCTCACCCGGGACTGTTGGGGACTACGAGCAGTACTTC
>.|TRBV29-1|TRBJ1-2|.
CSVLQGNGYTF
TGCAGCGTGCTACAGGGCAATGGCTACACCTTC